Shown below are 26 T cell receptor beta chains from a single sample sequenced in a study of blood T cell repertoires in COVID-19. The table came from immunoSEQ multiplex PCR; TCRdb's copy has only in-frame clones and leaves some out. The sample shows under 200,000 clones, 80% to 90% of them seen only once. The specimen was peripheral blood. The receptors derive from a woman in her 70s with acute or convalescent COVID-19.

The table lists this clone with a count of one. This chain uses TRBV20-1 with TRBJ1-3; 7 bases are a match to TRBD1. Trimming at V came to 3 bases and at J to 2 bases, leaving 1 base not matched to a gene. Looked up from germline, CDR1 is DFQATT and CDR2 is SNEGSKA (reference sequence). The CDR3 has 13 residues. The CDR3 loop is CSASTGAGNTIYF. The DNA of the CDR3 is TGCAGTGCTAGTACAGGGGCTGGAAACACCATATATTTT.

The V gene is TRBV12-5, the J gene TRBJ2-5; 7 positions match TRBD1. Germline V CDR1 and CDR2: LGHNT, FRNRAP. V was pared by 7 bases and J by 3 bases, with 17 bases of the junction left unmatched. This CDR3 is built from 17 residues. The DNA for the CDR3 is TGTGCTAGTGCTCCCTCACGAAGGGGACAGTGGAAAGAGACCCAGTACTTC. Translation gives CASAPSRRGQWKETQYF.

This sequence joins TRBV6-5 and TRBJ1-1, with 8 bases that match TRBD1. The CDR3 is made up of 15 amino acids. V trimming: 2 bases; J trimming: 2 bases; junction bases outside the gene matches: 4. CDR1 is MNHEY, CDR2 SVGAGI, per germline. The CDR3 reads CASSYLGQVNTEAFF. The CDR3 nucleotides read TGTGCCAGCAGTTACCTGGGACAGGTAAACACTGAAGCTTTCTTT.

This CDR3 reads CAVSLPTGYQETQYF. In DNA, the CDR3 is TGTGCCGTAAGTTTGCCGACAGGATACCAAGAGACCCAGTACTTC. This chain joins TRBV24-1 and TRBJ2-5; weak D call: TRBD1 (6 bases). This CDR3 comprises 15 residues. Deletions cut 12 bases from V and 0 bases from J, with 19 bases between. The germline V gene encodes CDR1 KGHDR and CDR2 SFDVKD.

CDR3 nucleotides: TGTGCCATCAGTATCGGACTAGCGGGAGGCGAGCAGTACTTC. Protein sequence: CAISIGLAGGEQYF. The V and J genes are TRBV10-3 and TRBJ2-7; 14 bases fit TRBD2. V shed 5 bases and J 6 bases; nucleotides not matched to a gene: 3. This CDR3 region has 14 residues. Per germline, CDR1 ENHRY and CDR2 SYGVKD.

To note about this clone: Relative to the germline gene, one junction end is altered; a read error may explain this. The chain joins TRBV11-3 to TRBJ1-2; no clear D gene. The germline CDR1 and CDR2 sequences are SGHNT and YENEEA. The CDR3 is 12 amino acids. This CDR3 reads CASSLVRPHLAF. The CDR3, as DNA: TGTGCCAGCAGCTTAGTCCGTCCCCATCTAGCCTTC.

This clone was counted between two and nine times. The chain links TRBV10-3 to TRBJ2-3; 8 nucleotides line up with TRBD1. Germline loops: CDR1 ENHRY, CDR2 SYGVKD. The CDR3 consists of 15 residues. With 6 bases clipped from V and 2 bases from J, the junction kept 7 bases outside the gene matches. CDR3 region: CAIRRDRSTTDTQYF. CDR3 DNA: TGTGCCATCAGGAGGGACAGGTCTACCACAGATACGCAGTATTTT.

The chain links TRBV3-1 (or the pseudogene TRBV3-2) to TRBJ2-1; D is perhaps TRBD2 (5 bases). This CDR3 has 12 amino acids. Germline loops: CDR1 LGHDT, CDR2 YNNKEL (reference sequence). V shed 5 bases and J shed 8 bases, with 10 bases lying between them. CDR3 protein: CASSTLRDEQFF. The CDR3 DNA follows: TGTGCCAGCAGCACACTGAGGGATGAGCAGTTCTTC.

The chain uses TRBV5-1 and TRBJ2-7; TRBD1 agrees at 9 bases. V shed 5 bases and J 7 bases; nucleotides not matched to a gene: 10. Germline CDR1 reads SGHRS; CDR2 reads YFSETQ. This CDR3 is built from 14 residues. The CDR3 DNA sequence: TGCGCCAGCAGTACAGGGGGCGATCTGGATGAGCAGTACTTC. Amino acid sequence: CASSTGGDLDEQYF.

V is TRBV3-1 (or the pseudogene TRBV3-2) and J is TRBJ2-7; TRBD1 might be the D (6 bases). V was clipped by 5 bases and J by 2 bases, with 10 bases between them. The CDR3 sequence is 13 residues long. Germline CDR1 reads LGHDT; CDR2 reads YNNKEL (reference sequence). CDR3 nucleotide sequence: TGTGCCAGCAGCAATACAGGGACCTACGAGCAGTACTTC. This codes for CASSNTGTYEQYF.

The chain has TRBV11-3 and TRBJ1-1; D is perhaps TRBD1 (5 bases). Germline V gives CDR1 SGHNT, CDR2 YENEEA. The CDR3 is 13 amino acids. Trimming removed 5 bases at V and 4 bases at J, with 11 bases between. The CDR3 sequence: CASSRRGATEAFF. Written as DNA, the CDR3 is TGTGCCAGCAGCCGAAGGGGTGCCACTGAAGCTTTCTTT.

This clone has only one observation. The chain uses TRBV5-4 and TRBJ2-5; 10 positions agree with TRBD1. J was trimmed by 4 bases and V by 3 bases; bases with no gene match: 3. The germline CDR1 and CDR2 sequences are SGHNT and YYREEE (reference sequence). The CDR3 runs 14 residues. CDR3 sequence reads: CASSSRTGGETQYF. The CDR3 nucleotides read TGTGCCAGCAGCTCTAGGACAGGGGGAGAGACCCAGTACTTC.

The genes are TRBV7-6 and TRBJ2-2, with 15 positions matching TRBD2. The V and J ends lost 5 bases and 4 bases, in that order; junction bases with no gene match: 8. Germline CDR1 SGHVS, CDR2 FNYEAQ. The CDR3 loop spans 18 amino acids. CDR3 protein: CASSPGLAGGRGTGELFF. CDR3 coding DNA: TGTGCCAGCAGCCCGGGACTAGCGGGAGGCCGGGGCACCGGGGAGCTGTTTTTT.

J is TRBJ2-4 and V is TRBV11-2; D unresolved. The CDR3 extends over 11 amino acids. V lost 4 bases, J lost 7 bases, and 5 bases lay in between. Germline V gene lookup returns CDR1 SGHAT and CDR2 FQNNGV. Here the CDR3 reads CASSSTNIQYF. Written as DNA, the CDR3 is TGTGCCAGCAGCTCTACGAACATTCAGTACTTC.

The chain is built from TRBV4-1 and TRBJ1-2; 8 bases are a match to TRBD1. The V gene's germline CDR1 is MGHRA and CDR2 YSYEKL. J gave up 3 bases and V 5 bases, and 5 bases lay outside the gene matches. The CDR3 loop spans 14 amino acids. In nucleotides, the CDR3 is TGCGCCAGCAGCTCCGTGGGACAGGACTATGGCTACACCTTC. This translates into CASSSVGQDYGYTF.

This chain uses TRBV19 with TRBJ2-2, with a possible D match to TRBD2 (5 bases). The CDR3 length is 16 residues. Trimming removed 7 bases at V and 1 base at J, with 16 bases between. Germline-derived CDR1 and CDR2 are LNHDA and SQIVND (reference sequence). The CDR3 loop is CASTPRGDGNTGELFF. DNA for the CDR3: TGTGCCAGTACCCCACGGGGAGATGGGAACACCGGGGAGCTGTTTTTT. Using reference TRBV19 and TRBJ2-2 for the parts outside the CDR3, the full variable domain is DGGITQSPKYLFRKEGQNVTLSCEQNLNHDAMYWYRQDPGQGLRLIYYSQIVNDFQKGDIAEGYSVSREKKESFPLTVTSAQKNPTAFYLCASTPRGDGNTGELFFGEGSRLTVL.

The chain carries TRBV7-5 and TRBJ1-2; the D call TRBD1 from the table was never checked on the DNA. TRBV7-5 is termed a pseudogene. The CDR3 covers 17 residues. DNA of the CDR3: TGTGTCAGAAGGTCACTAAATAGGACAGGGAGAGAGTATGGCTACACCTTC. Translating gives CVRRSLNRTGREYGYTF.

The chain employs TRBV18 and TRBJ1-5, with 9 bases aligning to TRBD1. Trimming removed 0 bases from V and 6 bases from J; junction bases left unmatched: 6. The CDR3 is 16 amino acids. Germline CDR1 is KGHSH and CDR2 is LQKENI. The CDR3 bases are TGTGCCAGCTCACCACCGGGACAGGGTAGGGTTCAGCCCCAGCATTTT. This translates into CASSPPGQGRVQPQHF.

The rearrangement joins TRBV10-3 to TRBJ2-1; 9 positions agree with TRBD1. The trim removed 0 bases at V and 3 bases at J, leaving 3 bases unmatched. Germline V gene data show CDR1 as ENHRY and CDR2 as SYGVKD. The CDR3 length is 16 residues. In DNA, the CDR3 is TGTGCCATCAGTGAGTCGGGGACAGGGTTCTACAATGAGCAGTTCTTC. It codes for CAISESGTGFYNEQFF.

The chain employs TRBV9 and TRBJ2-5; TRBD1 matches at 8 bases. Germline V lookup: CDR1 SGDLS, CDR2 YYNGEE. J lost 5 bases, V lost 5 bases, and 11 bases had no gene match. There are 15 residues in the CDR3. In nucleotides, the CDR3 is TGTGCCAGCAGTCGGGACAGGTCCTTTCGGGAGACCCAGTACTTC. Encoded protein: CASSRDRSFRETQYF.

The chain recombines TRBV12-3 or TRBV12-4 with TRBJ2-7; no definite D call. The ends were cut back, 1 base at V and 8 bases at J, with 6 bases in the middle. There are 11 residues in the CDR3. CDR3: CASSLVGQQYF. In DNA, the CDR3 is TGTGCCAGCAGTTTAGTTGGGCAGCAGTACTTC.

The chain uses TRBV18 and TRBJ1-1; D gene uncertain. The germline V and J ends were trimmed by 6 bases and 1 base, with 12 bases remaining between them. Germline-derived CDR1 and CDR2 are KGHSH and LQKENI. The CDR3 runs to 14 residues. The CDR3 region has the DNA TGTGCCAGCTCCCGGCCTACGGGGAACACTGAAGCTTTCTTT. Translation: CASSRPTGNTEAFF.

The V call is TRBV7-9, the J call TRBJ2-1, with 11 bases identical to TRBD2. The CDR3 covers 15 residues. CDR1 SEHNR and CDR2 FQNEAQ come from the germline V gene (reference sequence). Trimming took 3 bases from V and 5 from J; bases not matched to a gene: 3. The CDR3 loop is CASSFQLAGDNEQFF. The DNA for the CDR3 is TGTGCCAGCAGCTTCCAACTAGCGGGAGACAATGAGCAGTTCTTC.

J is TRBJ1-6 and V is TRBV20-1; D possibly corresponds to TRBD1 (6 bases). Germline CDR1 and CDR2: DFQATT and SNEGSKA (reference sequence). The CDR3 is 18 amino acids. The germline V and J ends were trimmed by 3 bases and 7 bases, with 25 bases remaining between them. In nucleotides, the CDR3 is TGCAGTGCTAGTTTGGGGGCGACAGGCCACCCAGTAAATTCACCCCTCCACTTT. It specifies CSASLGATGHPVNSPLHF.

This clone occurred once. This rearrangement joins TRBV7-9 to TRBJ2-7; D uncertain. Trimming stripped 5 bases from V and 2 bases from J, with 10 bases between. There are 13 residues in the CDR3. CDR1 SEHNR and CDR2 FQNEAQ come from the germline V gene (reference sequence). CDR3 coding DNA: TGTGCCAGCAGCACAGCCGAAGCCTACGAGCAGTACTTC. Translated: CASSTAEAYEQYF.

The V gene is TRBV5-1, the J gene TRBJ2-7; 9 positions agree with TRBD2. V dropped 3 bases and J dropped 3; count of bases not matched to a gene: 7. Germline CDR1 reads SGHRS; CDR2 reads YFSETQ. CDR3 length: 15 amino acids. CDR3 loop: CASSSLAGGGYEQYF. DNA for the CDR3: TGCGCCAGCAGCTCCTTGGCGGGAGGGGGCTACGAGCAGTACTTC.